The 26 T cell receptor beta chains presented below share a single source sample, sequenced in a study of CD8+ T cells in alopecia areata. The treatment is: oral pan-JAK inhibitor, 5-10 mg twice daily. Following extraction, RNA underwent reverse transcription to cDNA, which served as the sequencing template. Produced via immunoSEQ multiplex PCR; TCRdb's table is partial and in-frame only. The sample records about 210,000 clones, about 50% being singletons. This specimen was CD4+ T cells sorted from blood, taken at week 4, from a patient treated with tofacitinib. The origin of the receptors is a human donor with alopecia areata.

The chain combines TRBV7-6 with TRBJ2-5; 7 nucleotides match TRBD2. The V gene end was trimmed by 3 bases and the J gene end by 5 bases; junction bases not matched to a gene: 6. This CDR3 is 14 amino acids long. The germline CDR1 and CDR2 sequences are SGHVS and FNYEAQ. The CDR3 protein is CASSFWEGQETQYF. The CDR3 nucleotides are TGTGCCAGCAGCTTCTGGGAGGGTCAGGAGACCCAGTACTTC.

The chain combines TRBV28 with TRBJ2-6; D is undetermined. The V and J ends lost 5 bases and 0 bases respectively, with 11 bases between them. The germline V gene has CDR1 MDHEN and CDR2 SYDVKM. The CDR3 is 16 residues long. CDR3: CASSPSSASGANVLTF. The CDR3 nucleotides are TGTGCCAGCAGTCCCTCTAGTGCCTCTGGGGCCAACGTCCTGACTTTC.

In nucleotides, the CDR3 is TGTGCCTGGAGGGACAGGGCGTATGGCTACACCTTC. Translated: CAWRDRAYGYTF. The J gene is TRBJ1-2, the V gene TRBV30; TRBD1 aligns across 8 bases. The germline gives CDR1 GTSNPN, CDR2 SVGIG (reference sequence). The CDR3 is 12 residues long. V gave up 3 bases and J gave up 5 bases; unmatched junction bases: 2.

This clone has more than one count but fewer than ten. The V and J genes are TRBV28 and TRBJ2-7; 8 nucleotides agree with TRBD2. This CDR3 spans 12 amino acids. V trimming: 10 bases; J trimming: 3 bases; junction bases outside the gene matches: 5. Germline CDR1 and CDR2: MDHEN and SYDVKM. In DNA, the CDR3 is TGTGCCACACTTAGCGGGATCTACGAGCAGTACTTC. Its translation is CATLSGIYEQYF.

The chain links TRBV7-2 to TRBJ2-6, with D perhaps assigned TRBD1 or TRBD2 (5 bases each). The CDR3 has 16 amino acids. The germline gives CDR1 SGHTA, CDR2 FQGNSA. In DNA, the CDR3 is TGTGCAAGCCGTAGGGACGGCGGCTCTGGGGCCAACGTCCTGACTTTC. It translates to CASRRDGGSGANVLTF.

This clone was observed a few times. CDR3 nucleotides: TGTGCCAGCAGCCCCGGGGACAGGGTGCTGACTTTC. Amino acid sequence: CASSPGDRVLTF. V gene TRBV7-7 combines with J gene TRBJ2-6, with 9 bases that match TRBD1. J lost 16 bases, V lost 5 bases, and 6 bases had no gene match. CDR3 length: 12 residues. CDR1 is SSHAT, CDR2 FNYEAQ, per germline (reference sequence). Together with reference TRBV7-7 and TRBJ2-6, the CDR3 gives the full variable domain: GAGVSQSPRYKVTKRGQDVTLRCDPISSHATLYWYQQALGQGPEFLTYFNYEAQPDKSGLPSDRFSAERPEGSISTLTIQRTEQRDSAMYRCASSPGDRVLTFGAGSRLTVL.

V usage is TRBV29-1 and J usage is TRBJ2-1; 7 bases line up with TRBD2. J lost 11 bases, V lost 1 base, and 5 bases had no gene match. CDR1 is SQVTM, CDR2 ANQGSEA, per germline. This CDR3 has 12 residues. The CDR3 DNA sequence: TGCAGCGTTGAAGGCGGACTAGTTAAGCAGTTCTTC. Its protein product is CSVEGGLVKQFF.

This clone was observed a few times. This chain uses TRBV29-1 with TRBJ1-4; possible D gene TRBD1, 6 bases. V lost 0 bases and J 8 bases, leaving 16 bases between the germline ends. Germline V lookup: CDR1 SQVTM, CDR2 ANQGSEA. The CDR3 consists of 15 residues. The CDR3 DNA follows: TGCAGCGTTGAAGACCGTGGACAGTTTGGGGAAAAACTGTTTTTT. This codes for CSVEDRGQFGEKLFF.

V gene TRBV4-3 combines with J gene TRBJ1-5; D unresolved. V lost 0 bases and J 2 bases, leaving 14 bases between the germline ends. The CDR3 is made up of 17 amino acids. Germline V CDR1 and CDR2: LGHNA, YSLEER. CDR3 bases: TGCGCCAGCAGCCAAGATATCAGCCCGGGCGGCAATCAGCCCCAGCATTTT. Protein product: CASSQDISPGGNQPQHF.

The table lists this clone with many counts. The genes are TRBV7-8 and TRBJ1-5, with 7 bases that match TRBD1. CDR3 length equals 15 residues. J lost 2 bases, V lost 3 bases, and 4 bases had no gene match. In germline, CDR1 is SGHVS, CDR2 FQNEAQ. DNA for the CDR3: TGTGCCAGCAGCTTCAACACAGGGGGCAATCAGCCCCAGCATTTT. This codes for CASSFNTGGNQPQHF.

There are a few counts of this clone. The chain combines TRBV29-1 with TRBJ1-2; a weak D match, TRBD1 (6 bases). The V gene lost 0 bases and the J gene lost 2 bases, with 10 bases spanning the gap. Looked up from germline, CDR1 is SQVTM and CDR2 is ANQGSEA. The CDR3 covers 14 residues. Here the CDR3 DNA reads TGCAGCGTTGAAGAGGGGGCCACCAACTATGGCTACACCTTC. It translates to CSVEEGATNYGYTF.

This clone was seen once. CDR3 nucleotides: TGCAGCGTTGAACGTCAGGGAGGCAACTATGGCTACACCTTC. Encoded protein: CSVERQGGNYGYTF. The V and J genes are TRBV29-1 and TRBJ1-2; D is possibly TRBD1 (5 bases). The CDR3 extends over 14 amino acids. Germline lookup yields CDR1 SQVTM and CDR2 ANQGSEA. V dropped 2 bases and J dropped 2 bases, with 12 bases sitting between them.

The genes are TRBV25-1 and TRBJ2-7; 7 positions agree with TRBD1. The V gene end was trimmed by 2 bases and the J gene end by 3 bases; junction bases not matched to a gene: 13. This CDR3 region has 17 residues. CDR1 is MGHDK, CDR2 SYGVNS, per germline. CDR3 loop: CASSERPGLGQSYEQYF. CDR3 in DNA: TGTGCCAGCAGTGAAAGGCCCGGGTTGGGACAGAGCTACGAGCAGTACTTC.

The V gene is TRBV6-1, the J gene TRBJ2-7; D might be TRBD2 (6 bases). The germline V gene encodes CDR1 MNHNS and CDR2 SASEGT. This CDR3 is 14 amino acids long. With 4 bases removed from V and 5 bases from J, the gap between germline ends came to 15 bases. This chain's CDR3 is CASSAKTSPDEQYF. CDR3 sequence (DNA): TGTGCCAGCAGTGCCAAGACTAGTCCCGACGAGCAGTACTTC.

The V gene is TRBV7-2, the J gene TRBJ2-7; D call uncertain. The CDR3 runs 12 residues. Trimming left V 4 bases short and J 6 bases short, with 10 bases between. Germline loops: CDR1 SGHTA, CDR2 FQGNSA. Here the CDR3 DNA reads TGTGCCAGCAGCTCCCTTGGATCCGAGCAGTACTTC. It is translated as CASSSLGSEQYF.

Details on this clone: This specimen includes other DNA sequences encoding the same CDR3. V usage is TRBV29-1 and J usage is TRBJ2-7; D gene uncertain. Germline V CDR1 and CDR2: SQVTM, ANQGSEA. The CDR3 has 12 residues. V lost 5 bases and J lost 0, with 8 bases in between. The CDR3, as DNA: TGCAGCGTTAAGGGCGGCTCCTACGAGCAGTACTTC. Its protein is CSVKGGSYEQYF.

This clone was seen a few times. The chain recombines TRBV11-2 with TRBJ2-3; D might be TRBD1 (6 bases). Germline CDR1 and CDR2: SGHAT and FQNNGV. The V end was cut by 5 bases, the J end by 5 bases, with 14 bases between. The CDR3 has 14 residues. CDR3 region: CASSPSGVGDTQYF. Written as DNA, the CDR3 is TGTGCCAGCAGCCCCTCAGGGGTCGGAGATACGCAGTATTTT.

This clone appeared a few times. This chain connects TRBV7-9 to TRBJ2-1; D might be TRBD2 (6 bases). V lost 5 bases and J 8 bases, leaving 10 bases between the germline ends. The length of the CDR3 is 12 residues. Germline CDR1 reads SEHNR; CDR2 reads FQNEAQ (reference sequence). CDR3 in DNA: TGTGCCAGCAGCCCGGGCGGGGATGAGCAGTTCTTC. It yields the protein CASSPGGDEQFF. Combining the CDR3 with reference TRBV7-9 and TRBJ2-1 gives the whole variable domain DTGVSQNPRHKITKRGQNVTFRCDPISEHNRLYWYRQTLGQGPEFLTYFQNEAQLEKSRLLSDRFSAERPKGSFSTLEIQRTEQGDSAMYLCASSPGGDEQFFGPGTRLTVL.

The chain joins TRBV29-1 to TRBJ2-4; possible D gene TRBD1, 6 bases. With 1 base removed from V and 6 bases from J, the gap between germline ends came to 13 bases. CDR1 is SQVTM, CDR2 ANQGSEA, per germline. This CDR3 has 14 residues. The CDR3 bases are TGCAGCGTTGAAGTGGCCAGGGGAATAAACATTCAGTACTTC. It yields the protein CSVEVARGINIQYF. Filled out from reference TRBV29-1 and TRBJ2-4, the complete variable domain reads SAVISQKPSRDICQRGTSLTIQCQVDSQVTMMFWYRQQPGQSLTLIATANQGSEATYESGFVIDKFPISRPNLTFSTLTVSNMSPEDSSIYLCSVEVARGINIQYFGAGTRLSVL.

J is TRBJ1-4 and V is TRBV5-6, with 7 bases identical to TRBD1. Germline V gives CDR1 SGHDT, CDR2 YYEEEE. Losses at the gene ends were 4 bases for V and 9 bases for J; bases not matched to a gene: 9. The CDR3 contains 14 residues. The CDR3 loop reads CASSVDGQDKKLFF. The DNA of the CDR3 is TGTGCCAGCAGCGTTGACGGACAGGACAAAAAACTGTTTTTT.

The rearrangement joins TRBV2 to TRBJ1-2; D remains ambiguous. Per germline, CDR1 SNHLY and CDR2 FYNNEI. This CDR3 is built from 13 residues. V lost 6 bases and J lost 0, with 8 bases in between. As DNA, the CDR3 is TGTGCCAGCAGCCTACAGACTAACTATGGCTACACCTTC. This encodes CASSLQTNYGYTF.

This clone was seen a few times. The chain uses TRBV6-5 and TRBJ1-2; no clear D gene. V was shortened by 1 base and J by 8 bases, with 11 bases between the two germline ends. Germline V gene sequence: CDR1 MNHEY, CDR2 SVGAGI. The CDR3 consists of 13 residues. The CDR3 DNA follows: TGTGCCAGCAGTTACTTTGCCAGAGGAGGCTACACCTTC. Translating gives CASSYFARGGYTF.

This rearrangement joins TRBV7-9 to TRBJ2-3; 7 bases are shared with TRBD1. Germline V gene lookup returns CDR1 SEHNR and CDR2 FQNEAQ (reference sequence). The trim removed 4 bases at V and 2 bases at J, leaving 6 bases unmatched. The CDR3 totals 15 residues. In nucleotides, the CDR3 is TGTGCCAGCAGCTCTTACAGGGGTGTCACAGATACGCAGTATTTT. This translates into CASSSYRGVTDTQYF.

J is TRBJ2-5 and V is TRBV25-1; tentatively, D is TRBD2 (5 bases). Trimming removed 3 bases at V and 3 bases at J, with 8 bases between. Germline loops: CDR1 MGHDK, CDR2 SYGVNS. The CDR3 is made up of 13 amino acids. Here the CDR3 reads CASSDPEEETQYF. The CDR3 nucleotides are TGTGCCAGCAGTGACCCGGAGGAAGAGACCCAGTACTTC.

The V and J genes are TRBV6-5 and TRBJ2-1; D possibly corresponds to TRBD1 (6 bases). The CDR3 length is 12 residues. With 6 bases removed from V and 8 bases from J, the gap between germline ends came to 11 bases. CDR1 and CDR2 from the germline V gene are MNHEY and SVGAGI. The CDR3: CASSEQGHEQFF. DNA of the CDR3: TGTGCCAGCAGCGAACAGGGCCATGAGCAGTTCTTC.

The chain combines TRBV6-5 with TRBJ2-7, with 10 nucleotides matching TRBD1. The germline V gene encodes CDR1 MNHEY and CDR2 SVGAGI. J was trimmed by 4 bases and V by 10 bases; bases with no gene match: 10. The CDR3 is 14 amino acids. CDR3 in DNA: TGTGCCACCACCCCAGGGACAGGGGTATACGAGCAGTACTTC. Its translation is CATTPGTGVYEQYF.